The T cell receptor beta chain described here comes from a study of identical twins. Remarks on this clonotype: Its target is not known.

One entry per CDR3 protein, called by TCRdb with MiXCR from the 5' RACE reads. The data contain hundreds of thousands of distinct CDR3 sequences, roughly 20% of them singletons. V shed 1 base and J shed 4 bases, with 14 bases lying between them. The germline CDR1 and CDR2 sequences are SGHDT and YYEEEE. CDR3 length equals 15 residues. Study results and caveats: Within cord blood, abundant beta clonotypes carried fewer insertions, but memory repertoires showed no such trend.

These data are also associated with another study on T cells expressing NK-cell markers. Per that paper: Out of eight donors sequenced, seven tested HCMV-seropositive and the remaining one seronegative. Topping the CD3+CD56-NKG2C+ fraction as well were these clonotypes, in several donors. Nothing established the HCMV specificity of expanded NKG2C+ T cell clones.

This TCR was recovered from a woman under 30 in good health. Sequenced sample: PBMCs. The genes are TRBV5-6 and TRBJ2-5, with D maybe TRBD1 (6 bases). CDR3 DNA sequence: TGTGCCAGCAGCTTGTTACAGGGAAGTCGAGAGACCCAGTACTTC. Protein product: CASSLLQGSRETQYF. Together with reference TRBV5-6 and TRBJ2-5, the CDR3 gives the full variable domain: DAGVTQSPTHLIKTRGQQVTLRCSPKSGHDTVSWYQQALGQGPQFIFQYYEEEERQRGNFPDRFSGHQFPNYSSELNVNALLLGDSALYLCASSLLQGSRETQYFGPGTRLLVL.